The 31 T cell receptor beta chains below come from one sample, sequenced in a study of cytomegalovirus exposure and HLA in healthy donors. With 60 Vbeta and 13 Jbeta primers, the PCR was carried out. Sequencing was performed with immunoSEQ multiplex PCR; in TCRdb, only in-frame clones are kept and a portion is missing. The data contain 150,000 or so clones, about 80% of them singletons. The sample taken for sequencing was PBMCs. The receptors were gathered from a man aged 25-45 years in good health and CMV-seropositive.

As to this clone: The same CDR3 also results from other DNA sequences found in this sample. V usage is TRBV6-1 and J usage is TRBJ1-4, with a weak D call TRBD1 (5 bases). This CDR3 is 15 amino acids long. Trimming shortened V by 0 bases and J by 5 bases, and 10 bases separated the two germline ends. The V gene's germline CDR1 is MNHNS and CDR2 SASEGT. The CDR3 loop is CASSEANGGNEKLFF. As DNA, the CDR3 is TGTGCCAGCAGTGAAGCTAACGGGGGAAATGAAAAACTGTTTTTT.

This clone was seen only once. The V and J genes are TRBV4-2 and TRBJ2-3; 7 nucleotides match TRBD2. Germline V gives CDR1 LGHNA, CDR2 YNFKEQ. The CDR3 runs to 17 residues. The V and J ends lost 0 bases and 2 bases, in that order; junction bases with no gene match: 8. The CDR3 region has the DNA TGTGCCAGCAGCCAAGATTGGAGGGAGGGAACCACAGATACGCAGTATTTT. Translated: CASSQDWREGTTDTQYF.

The CDR3 sequence is CASGLGGTSEQYF. The CDR3, as DNA: TGTGCTAGTGGTTTGGGGGGGACATCCGAGCAGTACTTC. The chain couples TRBV12-5 to TRBJ2-7; weak D call: TRBD1 (6 bases). Trimming left V 1 base short and J 6 bases short, with 10 bases between. CDR1 is LGHNT and CDR2 is FRNRAP in the germline V gene. This CDR3 contains 13 residues.

This chain connects TRBV5-6 to TRBJ2-1, with unresolved D. Trimming took 0 bases from V and 5 from J, leaving 6 bases between them. Germline V lookup: CDR1 SGHDT, CDR2 YYEEEE. This CDR3 spans 13 amino acids. The CDR3 nucleotides read TGTGCCAGCAGCTTGGACAGAAACAATGAGCAGTTCTTC. Protein sequence: CASSLDRNNEQFF. Filled out from reference TRBV5-6 and TRBJ2-1, the complete variable domain reads DAGVTQSPTHLIKTRGQQVTLRCSPKSGHDTVSWYQQALGQGPQFIFQYYEEEERQRGNFPDRFSGHQFPNYSSELNVNALLLGDSALYLCASSLDRNNEQFFGPGTRLTVL.

The V and J genes are TRBV6-5 and TRBJ2-3; D perhaps matches TRBD1 (5 bases). CDR1 is MNHEY and CDR2 is SVGAGI in the germline V gene. CDR3 size: 15 residues. V lost 2 bases to trimming and J lost 0 bases, with 9 bases between them. CDR3 nucleotides: TGTGCCAGCAGTTACACAAGACAGAGCACAGATACGCAGTATTTT. This encodes CASSYTRQSTDTQYF.

This chain joins TRBV5-1 and TRBJ2-1; 8 positions match TRBD2. The V gene's germline CDR1 is SGHRS and CDR2 YFSETQ. The V segment lost 2 bases and the J segment 3 bases; nucleotides outside the gene matches: 1. There are 14 residues in the CDR3. The CDR3 sequence: CASSLSGGYNEQFF. In DNA form, the CDR3 reads TGCGCCAGCAGCTTAAGCGGGGGCTACAATGAGCAGTTCTTC.

V usage is TRBV9 and J usage is TRBJ2-7, with 7 bases aligning to TRBD2. The CDR3 length is 15 residues. The germline CDR1 and CDR2 sequences are SGDLS and YYNGEE. The V and J ends lost 0 bases and 7 bases, in that order; junction bases with no gene match: 10. CDR3 sequence (DNA): TGTGCCAGCAGCGTAGATGCGAGCGGGATACGTGAGCAGTACTTC. Protein product: CASSVDASGIREQYF.

In the case of this clone: Other nucleotide sequences in the sample specify the same CDR3. The V gene is TRBV2, the J gene TRBJ2-5; D is ambiguous. The V and J ends lost 5 bases and 3 bases respectively, with 16 bases between them. The CDR3 extends over 15 amino acids. Germline values: CDR1 SNHLY, CDR2 FYNNEI. CDR3 amino acids: CASSLRGITKETQYF. The CDR3 DNA is TGTGCCAGCAGTCTTCGAGGCATTACCAAAGAGACCCAGTACTTC.

The chain uses TRBV7-3 and TRBJ2-3, with 10 nucleotides matching TRBD2. Trimming removed 5 bases from V and 0 bases from J; junction bases left unmatched: 2. Looked up from germline, CDR1 is SGHTA and CDR2 is FQGTGA. The CDR3 consists of 15 residues. This CDR3 is CASSRLAGSTDTQYF. DNA for the CDR3: TGTGCCAGCAGCCGACTAGCGGGTAGCACAGATACGCAGTATTTT.

V is TRBV6-5 and J is TRBJ2-7; 11 bases agree with TRBD2. Germline CDR1 MNHEY, CDR2 SVGAGI. Germline trimming cut 3 bases from V and 4 bases from J; bases unmatched to any gene: 8. The CDR3 is 16 amino acids. This CDR3 is CASSYYGTSGYYEQYF. CDR3 sequence (DNA): TGTGCCAGCAGTTATTACGGGACTAGCGGTTATTACGAGCAGTACTTC.

The V gene is TRBV28, the J gene TRBJ2-7; maybe TRBD1 (6 bases). V dropped 3 bases and J dropped 1 base, with 7 bases sitting between them. Germline loops: CDR1 MDHEN, CDR2 SYDVKM. The CDR3 spans 13 residues. The CDR3 nucleotides are TGTGCCAGCAGTTTCGGACAGTCCTACGAGCAGTACTTC. Protein product: CASSFGQSYEQYF.

This sequence joins TRBV6-4 and TRBJ2-7; D unresolved. V shed 8 bases and J shed 0 bases, with 17 bases lying between them. Germline V CDR1 and CDR2: MRHNA, SNTAGT. The CDR3 has 15 amino acids. The CDR3 loop reads CASPPRATLSYEQYF. Written as DNA, the CDR3 is TGTGCCAGCCCTCCTAGAGCTACCCTCTCCTACGAGCAGTACTTC.

This chain links TRBV28 with TRBJ2-5, with 10 nucleotides matching TRBD1. The CDR3 is made up of 16 amino acids. V gave up 4 bases and J gave up 5 bases; unmatched junction bases: 10. CDR1 is MDHEN, CDR2 SYDVKM, per germline. The CDR3 nucleotides are TGTGCCAGCAGTTCGAGGGACAGGGGCCCATCGGAGACCCAGTACTTC. As protein: CASSSRDRGPSETQYF.

V gene TRBV30 combines with J gene TRBJ2-1; D is unclear. Germline loops: CDR1 GTSNPN, CDR2 SVGIG (reference sequence). The CDR3 spans 9 residues. V was pared by 6 bases and J by 8 bases, with 5 bases between. The CDR3 nucleotides are TGTGCCTGCAACTATGAGCAGTTCTTC. Protein product: CACNYEQFF.

J is TRBJ2-3 and V is TRBV7-9; 11 nucleotides agree with TRBD2. Trimming took 2 bases from V and 5 from J; bases not matched to a gene: 6. Germline V lookup: CDR1 SEHNR, CDR2 FQNEAQ (reference sequence). This CDR3 has 16 amino acids. The CDR3 here is CASSLTSGSAQDTQYF. The CDR3 DNA reads TGTGCCAGCAGCTTAACTAGCGGGAGTGCTCAAGATACGCAGTATTTT.

The chain carries TRBV21-1 and TRBJ2-3; TRBD1 is taken as the D call from the table, unchecked against the DNA. TRBV21-1 is annotated as a pseudogene. The CDR3 contains 19 residues. This CDR3 is CASSKEGRYRGWAADTQYF. In DNA, the CDR3 is TGTGCCAGCAGCAAAGAGGGCAGATACAGGGGATGGGCCGCAGATACGCAGTATTTT.

V gene TRBV30 combines with J gene TRBJ2-3; D is possibly TRBD2 (6 bases). The CDR3 has 15 residues. Trimming cost V 0 bases and J 0 bases, with 10 bases left between them. CDR1 and CDR2 (germline): GTSNPN, SVGIG (reference sequence). The CDR3 spells CAWSVGGASTDTQYF. CDR3 nucleotide sequence: TGTGCCTGGAGTGTAGGCGGGGCTAGCACAGATACGCAGTATTTT.

The V and J genes are TRBV28 and TRBJ1-1; perhaps TRBD1 as D (5 bases). V was cut by 4 bases and J by 9 bases, with 18 bases left in between. Germline CDR1 reads MDHEN; CDR2 reads SYDVKM. This CDR3 has 14 residues. The CDR3: CASSSRRAQVKAFF. The CDR3 DNA follows: TGTGCCAGCAGTTCACGCCGCGCACAGGTCAAAGCTTTCTTT.

The chain links TRBV30 to TRBJ2-5; TRBD1 matches at 8 bases. Germline CDR1 and CDR2: GTSNPN and SVGIG (reference sequence). This CDR3 spans 13 amino acids. Trimming cost V 8 bases and J 2 bases; bases outside gene matches: 7. CDR3 sequence reads: CARTGQGQETQYF. As DNA, the CDR3 is TGTGCCCGAACCGGACAGGGACAAGAGACCCAGTACTTC.

The gene calls are TRBV12-5 and TRBJ2-1, with TRBD2 matching over 9 bases. Germline trimming cut 2 bases from V and 5 bases from J; bases unmatched to any gene: 7. This CDR3 comprises 16 residues. Germline V gives CDR1 LGHNT, CDR2 FRNRAP. CDR3 amino acids: CASGLSSGRPHNEQFF. In DNA form, the CDR3 reads TGTGCTAGTGGTTTGTCCAGCGGGAGGCCCCACAATGAGCAGTTCTTC. Drawing the rest from reference TRBV12-5 and TRBJ2-1, the complete variable domain is DARVTQTPRHKVTEMGQEVTMRCQPILGHNTVFWYRQTMMQGLELLAYFRNRAPLDDSGMPKDRFSAEMPDATLATLKIQPSEPRDSAVYFCASGLSSGRPHNEQFFGPGTRLTVL.

The rearrangement uses TRBV19 and TRBJ2-2; 8 bases align to TRBD2. Losses at the gene ends were 1 base for V and 5 bases for J; bases not matched to a gene: 6. This CDR3 comprises 16 residues. Germline lookup yields CDR1 LNHDA and CDR2 SQIVND (reference sequence). CDR3 region: CASSIASGRETGELFF. CDR3 DNA: TGTGCCAGTAGTATAGCCAGCGGGAGAGAAACCGGGGAGCTGTTTTTT. Full variable domain (rest looked up from reference TRBV19 and TRBJ2-2): DGGITQSPKYLFRKEGQNVTLSCEQNLNHDAMYWYRQDPGQGLRLIYYSQIVNDFQKGDIAEGYSVSREKKESFPLTVTSAQKNPTAFYLCASSIASGRETGELFFGEGSRLTVL.

This chain connects TRBV5-4 to TRBJ2-3, with no clear D. V dropped 4 bases and J dropped 6 bases, with 9 bases sitting between them. Germline V gene sequence: CDR1 SGHNT, CDR2 YYREEE (reference sequence). CDR3 size: 12 residues. The CDR3: CASSPGHDTQYF. The CDR3 region has the DNA TGTGCCAGCAGCCCTGGGCATGATACGCAGTATTTT.

The chain combines TRBV28 with TRBJ1-4, with unresolved D. In germline, CDR1 is MDHEN, CDR2 SYDVKM. This CDR3 comprises 13 residues. Trimming cost V 6 bases and J 3 bases, with 8 bases left between them. This chain's CDR3 is CASSSDSNEKLFF. The CDR3 DNA sequence: TGTGCCAGCAGCTCCGACTCTAATGAAAAACTGTTTTTT.

The chain employs TRBV2 and TRBJ2-7, with D possibly matching TRBD1 (6 bases). The germline V gene has CDR1 SNHLY and CDR2 FYNNEI. CDR3 size: 14 residues. Trimming removed 3 bases at V and 0 bases at J, with 9 bases between. DNA of the CDR3: TGTGCCAGCAGTGACAAGGGACACTCCTACGAGCAGTACTTC. Its translation is CASSDKGHSYEQYF.

This chain uses TRBV27 with TRBJ1-2; no clear D gene. The CDR3 is 13 residues long. Trimming removed 3 bases at V and 4 bases at J, with 9 bases between. Per the germline V gene, CDR1 is MNHEY and CDR2 is SMNVEV (reference sequence). DNA of the CDR3: TGTGCCAGCAGTTTTGTGTCCTCCTATGGCTACACCTTC. Its protein product is CASSFVSSYGYTF.

The rearrangement uses TRBV2 and TRBJ1-3; D is perhaps TRBD1 (6 bases). This CDR3 spans 12 amino acids. V lost 3 bases and J lost 8, with 8 bases in between. The germline V gene has CDR1 SNHLY and CDR2 FYNNEI. This chain's CDR3 is CASSDRGYTIYF. The CDR3 DNA sequence: TGTGCCAGCAGTGACAGGGGATACACCATATATTTT.

This clone appeared a few times. V usage is TRBV5-1 and J usage is TRBJ2-1; possible D gene TRBD1, 6 bases. The CDR3 length is 16 residues. Germline V gives CDR1 SGHRS, CDR2 YFSETQ. V shed 4 bases and J shed 0 bases, with 14 bases lying between them. CDR3 DNA: TGCGCCAGCAGCCCCGTGGGGGACACCTCCTACAATGAGCAGTTCTTC. Its protein is CASSPVGDTSYNEQFF.

This chain joins TRBV7-2 and TRBJ1-2, with no clear D. V lost 2 bases to trimming and J lost 0 bases, with 13 bases between them. Germline-derived CDR1 and CDR2 are SGHTA and FQGNSA. The CDR3 spans 16 residues. The CDR3 DNA follows: TGTGCCAGCAGCTTATCCCCCCTAACAGCTAACTATGGCTACACCTTC. The encoded protein is CASSLSPLTANYGYTF.

The chain links TRBV2 to TRBJ1-5; D possibly corresponds to TRBD1 (6 bases). The CDR3 length is 14 residues. Trimming removed 5 bases at V and 6 bases at J, with 14 bases between. Looked up from germline, CDR1 is SNHLY and CDR2 is FYNNEI. As DNA, the CDR3 is TGTGCCAGCAGTCGCCAAGACAGGAGTCAGCCCCAGCATTTT. Translated, it gives CASSRQDRSQPQHF. Full variable domain (outside the CDR3, taken from reference TRBV2 and TRBJ1-5): EPEVTQTPSHQVTQMGQEVILRCVPISNHLYFYWYRQILGQKVEFLVSFYNNEISEKSEIFDDQFSVERPDGSNFTLKIRSTKLEDSAMYFCASSRQDRSQPQHFGDGTRLSIL.

The gene calls are TRBV6-1 and TRBJ2-7, with 12 nucleotides matching TRBD1. Trimming at V came to 4 bases and at J to 7 bases, leaving 8 bases not matched to a gene. Germline V gene sequence: CDR1 MNHNS, CDR2 SASEGT. The CDR3 has 15 amino acids. The CDR3 here is CASSGAGQGAREQYF. The CDR3 nucleotides are TGTGCCAGCAGTGGAGCGGGACAGGGGGCGCGTGAGCAGTACTTC.

The chain links TRBV9 to TRBJ2-2; 14 nucleotides align to TRBD2. The CDR3 spans 16 residues. Looked up from germline, CDR1 is SGDLS and CDR2 is YYNGEE. V shed 6 bases and J 4 bases; nucleotides not matched to a gene: 5. In DNA, the CDR3 is TGTGCCAGCACCCGGACTAGCGGGAGGTTCACCGGGGAGCTGTTTTTT. This sequence encodes CASTRTSGRFTGELFF.